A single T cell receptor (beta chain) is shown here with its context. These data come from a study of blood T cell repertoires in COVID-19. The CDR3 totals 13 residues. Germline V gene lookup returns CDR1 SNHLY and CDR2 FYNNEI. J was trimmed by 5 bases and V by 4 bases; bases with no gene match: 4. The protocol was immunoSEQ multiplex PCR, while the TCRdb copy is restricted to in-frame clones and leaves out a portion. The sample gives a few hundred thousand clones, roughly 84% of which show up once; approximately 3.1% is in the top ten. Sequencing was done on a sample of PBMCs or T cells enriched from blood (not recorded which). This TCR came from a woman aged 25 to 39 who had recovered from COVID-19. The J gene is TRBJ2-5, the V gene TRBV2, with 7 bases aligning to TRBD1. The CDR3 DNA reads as TGTGCCAGCAGTGTAGACAGGGCCGAGACCCAGTACTTC. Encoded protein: CASSVDRAETQYF.